Following are 6 T cell receptor beta chains from one sample sequenced in a study of blood T cell repertoires in COVID-19. Data came from immunoSEQ multiplex PCR; TCRdb stores just in-frame clones and leaves some out. Of approximately 76,000 clones in the sample, about 83% are singletons; the top ten hold less than 8%. Sequencing was carried out using peripheral blood. These receptors originate from a woman between 55 and 75 years old with acute or convalescent COVID-19.

This rearrangement joins TRBV5-6 to TRBJ2-7; 12 bases are a match to TRBD2. This CDR3 region has 14 residues. The trim removed 5 bases at V and 4 bases at J, leaving 4 bases unmatched. The germline CDR1 and CDR2 sequences are SGHDT and YYEEEE. The DNA for the CDR3 is TGTGCCAGCAGGCCACTAGCGGGGGGTTACGAGCAGTACTTC. Its protein is CASRPLAGGYEQYF.

This clone was observed a single time. The V gene is TRBV7-2, the J gene TRBJ1-1; D call uncertain. CDR1 and CDR2 from the germline V gene are SGHTA and FQGNSA. V was pared by 2 bases and J by 4 bases, with 11 bases between. The CDR3 covers 14 residues. For the CDR3, the DNA is TGTGCCAGCAGCTTATCTTGGGCAGTCACTGAAGCTTTCTTT. This translates into CASSLSWAVTEAFF.

The chain links TRBV3-1 (or the pseudogene TRBV3-2) to TRBJ1-5; D call uncertain. V lost 0 bases and J lost 7, with 13 bases in between. Germline loops: CDR1 LGHDT, CDR2 YNNKEL (reference sequence). The CDR3 sequence is 15 residues long. The CDR3 sequence is CASSQDLKVGQPQHF. CDR3 sequence (DNA): TGTGCCAGCAGCCAAGATTTAAAGGTCGGGCAGCCCCAGCATTTT.

The genes are TRBV7-9 and TRBJ1-4; 7 bases fit TRBD1. There are 16 residues in the CDR3. Per the germline V gene, CDR1 is SEHNR and CDR2 is FQNEAQ (reference sequence). The V and J ends lost 5 bases and 3 bases, in that order; junction bases with no gene match: 9. In DNA, the CDR3 is TGTGCCAGCAGCCCGGACAGGCGGGCAGCTAATGAAAAACTGTTTTTT. Protein: CASSPDRRAANEKLFF.

The CDR3: CASSKNVDRGRNWSNQPQHF. Here the CDR3 DNA reads TGTGCCAGCAGCAAGAATGTGGACAGGGGACGGAATTGGAGCAATCAGCCCCAGCATTTT. The chain couples TRBV21-1 to TRBJ1-5; the table's D call TRBD1 went unverified against the DNA. TRBV21-1 is a documented pseudogene. The CDR3 totals 20 residues.

Note on this clone: Within the sample, other DNA sequences also encode this same CDR3. The V and J genes are TRBV19 and TRBJ1-5; 7 bases map to TRBD1. The CDR3 runs 12 residues. From germline, CDR1 is LNHDA and CDR2 SQIVND (reference sequence). Trimming removed 5 bases from V and 7 bases from J; junction bases left unmatched: 2. CDR3 bases: TGTGCCAGTAGTTCAGGGGGGCAGCCCCAGCATTTT. This sequence encodes CASSSGGQPQHF. The full variable domain, completed using reference TRBV19 and TRBJ1-5, is DGGITQSPKYLFRKEGQNVTLSCEQNLNHDAMYWYRQDPGQGLRLIYYSQIVNDFQKGDIAEGYSVSREKKESFPLTVTSAQKNPTAFYLCASSSGGQPQHFGDGTRLSIL.